What follows are 8 T cell receptor beta chains derived from one specimen sequenced in a study of beta chain features in type 1 diabetes (dated by TCRdb to 2016 to 2019). Libraries were prepared through the immunoSEQ multiplex PCR assay. The entire isolated RNA was reverse transcribed using the High Capacity cDNA Reverse Transcription Kit, and thus expressed TCRB transcripts were sequenced. Drawn from immuneACCESS, this table holds only the in-frame rearrangements with V and J called that TCRdb kept. Clones are partly lost; checked studies trace under half to an unresolved V gene and leave the rest unexplained. The sample has 620,000 or so clones on record, 15% of them singletons. Roughly 0.098% of the sample is taken by the ten largest. Sequenced input: naive CD4+ T cells from blood. Taken with the paper, the label for cell subset or site translates to: true naive CD4+ T cells. The receptors come from a man aged 18 to 30 in good health.

J is TRBJ1-2 and V is TRBV12-5; the match to TRBD1 covers 9 bases. The length of the CDR3 is 13 residues. Trimming at V came to 6 bases and at J to 8 bases, leaving 7 bases not matched to a gene. CDR1 and CDR2 (germline): LGHNT, FRNRAP. The CDR3 DNA is TGTGCTAGTGGCATACAGGGGGCGCGGGGCTACACCTTC. This sequence encodes CASGIQGARGYTF. The full variable domain, in which reference TRBV12-5 and TRBJ1-2 provide the parts outside the CDR3, is DARVTQTPRHKVTEMGQEVTMRCQPILGHNTVFWYRQTMMQGLELLAYFRNRAPLDDSGMPKDRFSAEMPDATLATLKIQPSEPRDSAVYFCASGIQGARGYTFGSGTRLTVV.

J is TRBJ1-5 and V is TRBV5-6, with D uncertain. This CDR3 spans 13 amino acids. V gave up 0 bases and J gave up 5 bases, with 6 bases separating them. CDR1 is SGHDT, CDR2 YYEEEE, per germline. The CDR3 nucleotides read TGTGCCAGCAGCTTGGGCCTAGATCAGCCCCAGCATTTT. It codes for CASSLGLDQPQHF.

This sequence joins TRBV6-1 and TRBJ2-7, with D perhaps TRBD1 (6 bases). This CDR3 is 11 amino acids long. V lost 10 bases to trimming and J lost 5 bases, with 12 bases between them. CDR1 is MNHNS, CDR2 SASEGT, per germline. CDR3 sequence (DNA): TGTGCCACCTGGACAGTCAACGAGCAGTACTTC. Amino acid sequence: CATWTVNEQYF.

The V and J genes are TRBV5-4 and TRBJ2-4; 8 bases fit TRBD2. CDR1 and CDR2 from the germline V gene are SGHNT and YYREEE (reference sequence). The CDR3 contains 20 residues. Trimming at V came to 4 bases and at J to 0 bases, leaving 18 bases not matched to a gene. CDR3 amino acids: CASSPKLDRTSGIAKNIQYF. In DNA form, the CDR3 reads TGTGCCAGCAGCCCAAAATTGGACAGAACTAGCGGAATAGCCAAAAACATTCAGTACTTC.

This clone was seen a handful of times. The V gene is TRBV7-2, the J gene TRBJ2-5; D unresolved. The germline V gene has CDR1 SGHTA and CDR2 FQGNSA. This CDR3 is 14 amino acids long. Trimming removed 5 bases from V and 5 bases from J, with 15 bases in between. The DNA of the CDR3 is TGTGCCAGCAGCCTGGGGATAGGGCGTGAGACCCAGTACTTC. Translated: CASSLGIGRETQYF.

This rearrangement joins TRBV7-2 to TRBJ2-3, with 7 nucleotides matching TRBD2. V trimming: 1 base; J trimming: 2 bases; junction bases outside the gene matches: 15. CDR3 size: 19 residues. CDR1 is SGHTA, CDR2 FQGNSA, per germline. CDR3 sequence: CASSLDKAMARDYTDTQYF. DNA for the CDR3: TGTGCCAGCAGCTTAGATAAGGCTATGGCGCGGGACTACACAGATACGCAGTATTTT.

V is TRBV29-1 and J is TRBJ2-5, with TRBD1 matching 7 bases. The closer fit of TRBJ2-7 to the DNA end suggests the J call may be wrong. The germline V gene has CDR1 SQVTM and CDR2 ANQGSEA. The CDR3 is 14 residues long. The CDR3 region has the DNA TGCAGCGTTCTCCCCCGACAGGGTCCCAACGAGCAGTACTTC. It codes for CSVLPRQGPNEQYF.

The chain has TRBV10-3 and TRBJ2-7; D gene ambiguous. Trimming took 0 bases from V and 3 from J, leaving 15 bases between them. The CDR3 consists of 16 residues. The V gene's germline CDR1 is ENHRY and CDR2 SYGVKD. CDR3 sequence: CAISESSHGGSYEQYF. In nucleotides, the CDR3 is TGTGCCATCAGTGAGTCGTCCCACGGTGGAAGCTACGAGCAGTACTTC.